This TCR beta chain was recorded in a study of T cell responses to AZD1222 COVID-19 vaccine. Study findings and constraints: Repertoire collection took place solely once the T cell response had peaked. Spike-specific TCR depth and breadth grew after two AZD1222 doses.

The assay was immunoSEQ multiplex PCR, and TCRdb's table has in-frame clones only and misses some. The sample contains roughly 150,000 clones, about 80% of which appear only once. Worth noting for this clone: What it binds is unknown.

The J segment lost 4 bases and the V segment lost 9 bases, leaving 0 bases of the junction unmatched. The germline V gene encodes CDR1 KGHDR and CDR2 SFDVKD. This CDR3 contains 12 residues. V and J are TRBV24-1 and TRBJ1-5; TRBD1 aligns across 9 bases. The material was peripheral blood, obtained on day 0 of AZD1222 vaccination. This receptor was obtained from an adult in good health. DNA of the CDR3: TGTGCCACCGGACAGGGGAATCAGCCCCAGCATTTT. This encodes CATGQGNQPQHF.